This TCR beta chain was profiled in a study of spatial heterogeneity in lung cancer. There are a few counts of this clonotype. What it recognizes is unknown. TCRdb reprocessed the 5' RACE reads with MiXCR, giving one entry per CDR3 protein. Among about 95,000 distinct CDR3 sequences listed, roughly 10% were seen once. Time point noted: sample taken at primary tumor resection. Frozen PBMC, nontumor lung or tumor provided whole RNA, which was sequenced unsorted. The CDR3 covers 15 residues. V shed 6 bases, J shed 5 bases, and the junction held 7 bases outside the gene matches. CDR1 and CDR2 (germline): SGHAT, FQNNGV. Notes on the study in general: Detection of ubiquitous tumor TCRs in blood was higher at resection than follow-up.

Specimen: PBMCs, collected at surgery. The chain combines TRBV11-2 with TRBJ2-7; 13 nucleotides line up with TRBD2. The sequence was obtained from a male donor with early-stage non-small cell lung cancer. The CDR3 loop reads CASRLAGGPKHEQYF. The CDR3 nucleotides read TGTGCCAGCAGACTAGCGGGAGGGCCAAAGCACGAGCAGTACTTC.